The TCR beta chain under discussion was sequenced for a study of CD8 T cell repertoires and HIV-1 epitope variants. Overall study: Controls included no peptide, Ebola AY9 epitope, and a CMV, EBV, flu pool.

The length of the CDR3 is 12 residues. CDR1 and CDR2 from the germline V gene are SGHAT and FQNNGV. Trimming removed 6 bases at V and 3 bases at J, with 8 bases between. Only in-frame clones appear in the TCRdb table, and some are missing; sequencing was by immunoSEQ multiplex PCR. The sample consists of some 87,000 clones, roughly four fifths of them appearing once. V usage is TRBV11-2 and J usage is TRBJ1-2, with D maybe TRBD1 (5 bases). The sequenced material came from uncultured baseline CD8+ T cells from peripheral blood mononuclear cells (PBMCs). The clonotype was recovered from a male donor with HIV. The CDR3: CASSSTDYGYTF. CDR3 nucleotide sequence: TGTGCCAGCAGTTCGACAGACTATGGCTACACCTTC.